This T cell receptor (beta chain) was identified during a study of molecular identifiers for immune sequencing clone quantification. Study-level points and caveats: With a barcode shared among identical TCR molecules, highly expanded clone sizes could be underestimated. Clonotypes topping 20 RNA copies carried over 98% of effector molecules but under 1% of naive ones. Spiked Jurkat TCR RNA equal to one cell could reportedly be picked out among one million naive cells.

V lost 3 bases and J 5 bases, leaving 17 bases between the germline ends. The CDR3 contains 15 residues. In germline, CDR1 is SGHTA, CDR2 FQGNSA. TCRdb passed the PCR reads through MiXCR, listing each CDR3 protein once. The sample contains some 65,000 distinct CDR3 sequences, about a fifth of which appear only once. This clonotype has a handful of counts. The antigen is unknown. The chain employs TRBV7-2 and TRBJ2-7; tentative D call: TRBD1 (7 bases). Sequencing was done on a sample of naive CD8+ T cells from blood, with Jurkat cell RNA spiked in. Subset noted: FACS-sorted CD8+CD4-CCR7+CD45RA+ naive T cells. This clonotype was sampled from a human donor in good health. Some libraries in this study had Jurkat cell RNA spiked in. The DNA of the CDR3 is TGTGCCAGCAGCTTTGGGGCAGGGGGGTTCAACGAGCAGTACTTC. Translation gives CASSFGAGGFNEQYF.